The 29 T cell receptor beta chains listed next were all sequenced from one sample in a study of graft-versus-host responses after intestinal transplantation. Clones were read by immunoSEQ multiplex PCR, and TCRdb kept only the in-frame ones, dropping some. The table lists nearly 100,000 clones, roughly 90% of them singletons. The sample consisted of PBMCs, taken about 440 days after intestinal transplant. The receptor source for this set is a human patient who received an intestinal transplant, so some T cells may come from the graft donor.

V and J are TRBV6-6 and TRBJ2-5; 11 bases map to TRBD2. The J call could be wrong; TRBJ2-7 is a better fit for the DNA end. The length of the CDR3 is 14 residues. Looked up from germline, CDR1 is MNHNY and CDR2 is SVGAGI (reference sequence). The CDR3 DNA reads as TGTGCCAGCAGTGACGGACTAGCGGGCTGCGAGCAGTACTTC. Its protein is CASSDGLAGCEQYF.

The rearrangement joins TRBV9 to TRBJ2-3, with TRBD2 matching over 7 bases. The CDR3 is made up of 16 amino acids. Trimming at V came to 4 bases and at J to 2 bases, leaving 10 bases not matched to a gene. Germline CDR1 SGDLS, CDR2 YYNGEE. The CDR3 protein is CASSPSTSANTDTQYF. Written as DNA, the CDR3 is TGTGCCAGCAGCCCCTCAACTAGCGCTAACACAGATACGCAGTATTTT.

The rearrangement joins TRBV5-8 to TRBJ2-5, with D possibly called TRBD1 or TRBD2 (5 bases each). The V gene lost 0 bases and the J gene lost 4 bases, with 16 bases spanning the gap. The CDR3 spans 16 residues. Germline V CDR1 and CDR2: SGHTS, YDEGEE. CDR3 in DNA: TGTGCCAGCAGCTTGGAAGGGACGCTTTTAGGAGAGACCCAGTACTTC. Translated, it gives CASSLEGTLLGETQYF.

The chain carries TRBV7-6 and TRBJ2-1; D tentatively fits TRBD1 or TRBD2 (6 bases each). The CDR3 covers 17 residues. CDR1 and CDR2 (germline): SGHVS, FNYEAQ. Deletions cut 5 bases from V and 0 bases from J, with 17 bases between. CDR3 residues: CASSPIPGGSSYNEQFF. The CDR3 bases are TGTGCCAGCAGCCCCATCCCCGGGGGCAGCTCCTACAATGAGCAGTTCTTC.

This chain joins TRBV6-4 and TRBJ2-2; 9 nucleotides match TRBD2. Trimming cost V 5 bases and J 3 bases; bases outside gene matches: 1. The germline V gene encodes CDR1 MRHNA and CDR2 SNTAGT. CDR3 size: 14 residues. The CDR3 sequence is CASSRLADTGELFF. The CDR3, as DNA: TGTGCCAGCAGTCGACTAGCGGACACCGGGGAGCTGTTTTTT.

The V gene is TRBV6-5, the J gene TRBJ2-3; TRBD2 matches 10 bases. This CDR3 comprises 15 residues. The germline V gene encodes CDR1 MNHEY and CDR2 SVGAGI. Trimming took 6 bases from V and 2 from J; bases not matched to a gene: 5. In DNA form, the CDR3 reads TGTGCCAGCAGCTCAAGCGGGGGGGTCACAGATACGCAGTATTTT. This encodes CASSSSGGVTDTQYF.

This CDR3 reads CSVVFYGTEAFF. CDR3 bases: TGCAGCGTTGTTTTTTATGGCACTGAAGCTTTCTTT. This sequence joins TRBV29-1 and TRBJ1-1, with D unclear. The V end lost 4 bases, the J end lost 4 bases, and 10 bases lay between the germline ends. CDR3 length: 12 amino acids. Germline V gene lookup returns CDR1 SQVTM and CDR2 ANQGSEA.

This clone was found once. The DNA of the CDR3 is TGTGCCAGCAGTTTGGGCCAGGGGGTATATGGCTACACCTTC. Amino acids: CASSLGQGVYGYTF. The chain combines TRBV28 with TRBJ1-2; 7 bases fit TRBD1. The CDR3 consists of 14 residues. Per the germline V gene, CDR1 is MDHEN and CDR2 is SYDVKM. V shed 3 bases, J shed 5 bases, and the junction held 6 bases outside the gene matches.

The chain carries TRBV29-1 and TRBJ1-2; 7 positions match TRBD1. Germline V gives CDR1 SQVTM, CDR2 ANQGSEA. Trimming took 3 bases from V and 4 from J; bases not matched to a gene: 5. The CDR3 is 13 residues long. The CDR3 coding sequence is TGCAGCGTTGATACAGGGGATGCCTATGGCTACACCTTC. It codes for CSVDTGDAYGYTF.

This chain joins TRBV2 and TRBJ1-3, with D possibly TRBD1 on 5 matching bases. The CDR3 is made up of 15 amino acids. Germline CDR1 and CDR2: SNHLY and FYNNEI. Trimming cost V 2 bases and J 4 bases, with 12 bases left between them. The CDR3, as DNA: TGTGCCAGCAGTGAACAAGGGGATGTCGGAAACACCATATATTTT. It translates to CASSEQGDVGNTIYF. The full variable domain, completed using reference TRBV2 and TRBJ1-3, is EPEVTQTPSHQVTQMGQEVILRCVPISNHLYFYWYRQILGQKVEFLVSFYNNEISEKSEIFDDQFSVERPDGSNFTLKIRSTKLEDSAMYFCASSEQGDVGNTIYFGEGSWLTVV.

The J gene is TRBJ1-2, the V gene TRBV18; D might be TRBD1 (5 bases). Germline V gene sequence: CDR1 KGHSH, CDR2 LQKENI. V gave up 6 bases and J gave up 2 bases, with 7 bases separating them. This CDR3 is 12 amino acids long. The CDR3 protein is CASSPGNYGYTF. Written as DNA, the CDR3 is TGTGCCAGCTCGCCAGGGAACTATGGCTACACCTTC.

The V call is TRBV5-6, the J call TRBJ1-6; TRBD1 aligns across 7 bases. This CDR3 comprises 19 residues. Germline V gene lookup returns CDR1 SGHDT and CDR2 YYEEEE. V lost 0 bases and J lost 1; bases outside the gene matches: 10. CDR3 region: CASSLGDRAAGSYNSPLHF. The CDR3 DNA is TGTGCCAGCAGCTTGGGAGACAGGGCCGCCGGTTCCTATAATTCACCCCTCCACTTT.

The rearrangement links TRBV11-2 to TRBJ2-3; the D is unclear. The CDR3 sequence is 13 residues long. V gave up 7 bases and J gave up 1 base, with 9 bases separating them. CDR1 and CDR2 (germline): SGHAT, FQNNGV. The CDR3 spells CASNGDRTDTQYF. DNA for the CDR3: TGTGCCAGCAACGGTGACCGCACAGATACGCAGTATTTT.

The chain carries TRBV11-2 and TRBJ1-2; D gene ambiguous. Trimming pared 1 base from V and 4 bases from J, leaving 19 bases between. Germline V gives CDR1 SGHAT, CDR2 FQNNGV. The CDR3 covers 17 residues. CDR3 nucleotide sequence: TGTGCCAGCAGCTTAGCCCGAGCCGGGGAAGGCACCTATGGCTACACCTTC. This codes for CASSLARAGEGTYGYTF.

J is TRBJ2-7 and V is TRBV9, with D unresolved. With 0 bases removed from V and 2 bases from J, the gap between germline ends came to 9 bases. The germline gives CDR1 SGDLS, CDR2 YYNGEE. This CDR3 has 14 residues. Written as DNA, the CDR3 is TGTGCCAGCAGCGTAGATGCGTTAACCTACGAGCAGTACTTC. Residues: CASSVDALTYEQYF. Looking up the rest from reference TRBV9 and TRBJ2-7 gives the full variable domain: DSGVTQTPKHLITATGQRVTLRCSPRSGDLSVYWYQQSLDQGLQFLIQYYNGEERAKGNILERFSAQQFPDLHSELNLSSLELGDSALYFCASSVDALTYEQYFGPGTRLTVT.

This clone showed up just once. The V gene is TRBV13, the J gene TRBJ2-7; D is perhaps TRBD1 or TRBD2 (5 bases each). Trimming took 3 bases from V and 2 from J, leaving 11 bases between them. Germline CDR1 reads PRHDT; CDR2 reads FYEKMQ (reference sequence). CDR3 length equals 14 residues. The chain's CDR3 is CASSFSGPPYEQYF. In DNA form, the CDR3 reads TGTGCCAGCAGCTTCTCGGGGCCCCCCTACGAGCAGTACTTC.

This sequence joins TRBV7-6 and TRBJ1-1; D might be TRBD1 (6 bases). CDR1 and CDR2 from the germline V gene are SGHVS and FNYEAQ. CDR3 length: 13 residues. The V end was cut by 5 bases, the J end by 2 bases, with 9 bases between. CDR3 coding DNA: TGTGCCAGCAGCCCAGGGGCTAACACTGAAGCTTTCTTT. Translating it yields CASSPGANTEAFF.

The chain carries TRBV7-9 and TRBJ1-1, with unresolved D. V was clipped by 2 bases and J by 3 bases, with 10 bases between them. The CDR3 length is 14 residues. Germline lookup yields CDR1 SEHNR and CDR2 FQNEAQ (reference sequence). CDR3 amino acids: CASSLTWGDTEAFF. The CDR3 nucleotides read TGTGCCAGCAGCTTAACATGGGGAGACACTGAAGCTTTCTTT.

The J gene is TRBJ2-5, the V gene TRBV7-3; 10 nucleotides align to TRBD2. J was trimmed by 4 bases and V by 2 bases; bases with no gene match: 7. This CDR3 has 16 residues. The germline V gene has CDR1 SGHTA and CDR2 FQGTGA. The CDR3 spells CASSLQSGGVGETQYF. CDR3 DNA: TGTGCCAGCAGCTTACAAAGCGGGGGGGTTGGAGAGACCCAGTACTTC.

This clone has only one observation. This chain connects TRBV2 to TRBJ1-2; D not certain. The length of the CDR3 is 13 residues. Germline V CDR1 and CDR2: SNHLY, FYNNEI. Trimming removed 6 bases from V and 5 bases from J, with 13 bases in between. CDR3 region: CASRGPSGYGYTF. The CDR3, as DNA: TGTGCCAGCAGGGGTCCCAGCGGGTATGGCTACACCTTC.

The rearrangement joins TRBV7-2 to TRBJ1-5; D not certain. The ends were cut back, 7 bases at V and 1 base at J, with 11 bases in the middle. Germline lookup yields CDR1 SGHTA and CDR2 FQGNSA. The CDR3 consists of 14 residues. The CDR3 DNA reads TGTGCCAGCACCCCCGGCCCGAGCAATCAGCCCCAGCATTTT. Amino acids: CASTPGPSNQPQHF.

A single count supports this clone. This chain connects TRBV19 to TRBJ1-1; no clear D gene. The V end lost 5 bases, the J end lost 7 bases, and 17 bases lay between the germline ends. CDR3 size: 14 residues. Looked up from germline, CDR1 is LNHDA and CDR2 is SQIVND (reference sequence). This CDR3 reads CASSPLQTPDEAFF. DNA for the CDR3: TGTGCCAGTAGTCCCCTTCAGACGCCTGATGAAGCTTTCTTT.

This rearrangement joins TRBV13 to TRBJ2-3; 10 bases map to TRBD1. This CDR3 comprises 16 residues. The V segment lost 6 bases and the J segment 1 base; nucleotides outside the gene matches: 7. Germline values: CDR1 PRHDT, CDR2 FYEKMQ (reference sequence). The DNA of the CDR3 is TGTGCCAGCAGGCCGACAGGGGGCGCCGGCACAGATACGCAGTATTTT. As protein: CASRPTGGAGTDTQYF.

The chain combines TRBV6-1 with TRBJ2-5; D not resolved. The germline CDR1 and CDR2 sequences are MNHNS and SASEGT. Deletions cut 4 bases from V and 0 bases from J, with 6 bases between. The CDR3 covers 13 residues. CDR3 loop: CASSVGYQETQYF. The CDR3 DNA follows: TGTGCCAGCAGTGTCGGGTACCAAGAGACCCAGTACTTC.

The chain combines TRBV28 with TRBJ2-7; D remains unclear. Trimming shortened V by 6 bases and J by 4 bases, and 10 bases separated the two germline ends. Looked up from germline, CDR1 is MDHEN and CDR2 is SYDVKM. The CDR3 totals 12 residues. CDR3 sequence reads: CASSLGSYEQYF. Here the CDR3 DNA reads TGTGCCAGCAGCCTCGGATCTTACGAGCAGTACTTC.

CDR3 nucleotides: TGTGCCAGCCCCTTCCCGGGACTCCATGAAAAACTGTTTTTT. It translates to CASPFPGLHEKLFF. The chain employs TRBV2 and TRBJ1-4, with D possibly TRBD1 on 5 matching bases. V was clipped by 8 bases and J by 6 bases, with 16 bases between them. CDR3 length: 14 amino acids. Germline lookup yields CDR1 SNHLY and CDR2 FYNNEI.

Note on this clone: One junction end does not reproduce the germline sequence, and a read error may be involved. The chain joins TRBV7-7 to TRBJ1-1; the D gene is possibly TRBD1 (6 bases). CDR3 size: 13 residues. Germline V CDR1 and CDR2: SSHAT, FNYEAQ (reference sequence). CDR3 residues: CASSLQGWAEAFF. The CDR3 region has the DNA TGTGCTAGCAGCTTACAGGGTTGGGCTGAAGCTTTCTTT.

This sequence joins TRBV10-1 and TRBJ1-1, with D possibly TRBD1 on 5 matching bases. V lost 6 bases to trimming and J lost 0 bases, with 20 bases between them. Germline V lookup: CDR1 WNHNN, CDR2 SYGVQD (reference sequence). This CDR3 has 17 amino acids. CDR3 sequence (DNA): TGCGCCAGCAGCCGGGGCTTGCCGGGCGACATGAACACTGAAGCTTTCTTT. As protein: CASSRGLPGDMNTEAFF.

The CDR3 loop is CASSLLAGYYEQYF. The CDR3 DNA follows: TGTGCCAGCAGCCTACTAGCGGGATACTACGAGCAGTACTTC. V and J are TRBV11-2 and TRBJ2-7; 10 bases fit TRBD2. Trimming took 5 bases from V and 3 from J; bases not matched to a gene: 4. Germline V gene data show CDR1 as SGHAT and CDR2 as FQNNGV. This CDR3 has 14 residues.